Shown below are 16 T cell receptor beta chains from a single sample sequenced in a study of cytomegalovirus exposure and HLA in healthy donors. Both 60 Vbeta primers and 13 Jbeta primers went into the PCR. This table comes from immunoSEQ multiplex PCR, and its TCRdb copy is limited to in-frame clones, with some not included. The sample lists about 90,000 clones; around 84% were seen once. Sequenced input: PBMCs. All receptors derive from a man aged 18-30 years in good health and CMV-seronegative.

The rearrangement links TRBV5-1 to TRBJ2-7, with 7 bases matching TRBD1. CDR1 is SGHRS, CDR2 YFSETQ, per germline. The V and J ends lost 4 bases and 2 bases, in that order; junction bases with no gene match: 0. The CDR3 is made up of 12 amino acids. The CDR3, as DNA: TGCGCCAGCAGCACAGGGGCCTACGAGCAGTACTTC. Protein product: CASSTGAYEQYF.

This clone was seen once. This rearrangement joins TRBV6-1 to TRBJ1-1; TRBD1 agrees at 9 bases. The CDR3 sequence is 15 residues long. V trimming: 2 bases; J trimming: 9 bases; junction bases outside the gene matches: 10. Germline assignment: CDR1 MNHNS and CDR2 SASEGT. CDR3 in amino acids: CASSETTGGYGKAFF. The CDR3 DNA sequence: TGTGCCAGCAGTGAAACGACAGGGGGGTATGGGAAAGCTTTCTTT.

The chain carries TRBV10-2 and TRBJ1-5, with a weak D call TRBD1 (5 bases). Germline CDR1 and CDR2: WSHSY and SAAADI. The CDR3 has 15 amino acids. The germline V and J ends were trimmed by 2 bases and 6 bases, with 14 bases remaining between them. The CDR3 sequence: CASSEIGEGLQPQHF. The CDR3 DNA reads as TGCGCCAGCAGTGAGATCGGGGAGGGGCTTCAGCCCCAGCATTTT.

The chain is built from TRBV30 and TRBJ2-5; D unresolved. CDR3 length: 13 residues. Germline lookup yields CDR1 GTSNPN and CDR2 SVGIG (reference sequence). V lost 4 bases and J lost 4, with 13 bases in between. The CDR3 reads CAWNPTGRETQYF. The CDR3 DNA follows: TGTGCCTGGAACCCCACTGGTAGAGAGACCCAGTACTTC.

This rearrangement joins TRBV10-3 to TRBJ2-7, with 14 bases identical to TRBD2. V dropped 6 bases and J dropped 6; count of bases not matched to a gene: 4. The CDR3 has 14 amino acids. The germline V gene encodes CDR1 ENHRY and CDR2 SYGVKD. CDR3 nucleotide sequence: TGTGCCATCAGGGGGACTAGCGGGAGCGCCGAGCAGTACTTC. Its translation: CAIRGTSGSAEQYF.

V gene TRBV7-2 combines with J gene TRBJ2-1; 8 nucleotides line up with TRBD1. With 5 bases clipped from V and 3 bases from J, the junction kept 6 bases outside the gene matches. This CDR3 is 15 amino acids long. Germline-derived CDR1 and CDR2 are SGHTA and FQGNSA. CDR3 DNA sequence: TGTGCCAGCAGCAAGGACAGGGCGATCTACAATGAGCAGTTCTTC. It specifies CASSKDRAIYNEQFF.

The chain uses TRBV2 and TRBJ2-7; the match to TRBD2 covers 8 bases. Trimming removed 8 bases from V and 5 bases from J; junction bases left unmatched: 8. The CDR3 is 13 amino acids. Germline-derived CDR1 and CDR2 are SNHLY and FYNNEI. CDR3 in DNA: TGTGCCAGCGGGAGAAGCGGGAGCCACGAGCAGTACTTC. Encoded protein: CASGRSGSHEQYF.

The gene calls are TRBV2 and TRBJ2-7; TRBD1 aligns across 9 bases. The trim removed 3 bases at V and 6 bases at J, leaving 6 bases unmatched. CDR1 is SNHLY and CDR2 is FYNNEI in the germline V gene. The CDR3 is 14 amino acids. The CDR3 coding sequence is TGTGCCAGCAGTGAGGGACAGGGACCGTTCGAGCAGTACTTC. The encoded protein is CASSEGQGPFEQYF.

The rearrangement joins TRBV19 to TRBJ2-7, with TRBD1 identical over 7 bases. There are 14 residues in the CDR3. V shed 5 bases, J shed 3 bases, and the junction held 7 bases outside the gene matches. Germline V lookup: CDR1 LNHDA, CDR2 SQIVND (reference sequence). The CDR3 sequence is CASSVGDSGYEQYF. CDR3 coding DNA: TGTGCCAGTAGTGTAGGGGACAGCGGCTACGAGCAGTACTTC.

The J gene is TRBJ1-2, the V gene TRBV11-2, with a possible D match to TRBD1 (5 bases). V was trimmed by 5 bases and J by 1 base, leaving 14 bases between them. Germline assignment: CDR1 SGHAT and CDR2 FQNNGV. The CDR3 totals 15 residues. CDR3 loop: CASSIQTAINYGYTF. The CDR3 DNA reads as TGTGCCAGCAGCATACAGACAGCTATTAACTATGGCTACACCTTC.

For this clone: This same CDR3 is encoded by further DNA sequences in the sample. V is TRBV19 and J is TRBJ1-2; D unresolved. The CDR3 contains 13 residues. V shed 3 bases and J shed 1 base, with 6 bases lying between them. Germline loops: CDR1 LNHDA, CDR2 SQIVND (reference sequence). CDR3 DNA: TGTGCCAGTAGTATTTCGGGTAACTATGGCTACACCTTC. Residues: CASSISGNYGYTF.

The J gene is TRBJ2-2, the V gene TRBV2, with D possibly TRBD2 on 6 matching bases. The V gene lost 7 bases and the J gene lost 8 bases, with 17 bases spanning the gap. CDR1 is SNHLY and CDR2 is FYNNEI in the germline V gene. The CDR3 is 14 residues long. DNA of the CDR3: TGTGCCAGCACCTCGGGACTGCTTGCGGGGGAGCTGTTTTTT. The encoded protein is CASTSGLLAGELFF.

CDR3 DNA sequence: TGTGCCAGCCATAGGGCCGGGACAGAGATAGTCTACACCTTC. Its protein is CASHRAGTEIVYTF. V and J are TRBV19 and TRBJ1-2; 7 nucleotides line up with TRBD1. Germline V CDR1 and CDR2: LNHDA, SQIVND (reference sequence). Trimming cost V 9 bases and J 10 bases; bases outside gene matches: 17. This CDR3 contains 14 residues.

This clone was seen a handful of times. The chain is built from TRBV27 and TRBJ2-2; D is ambiguous. V was clipped by 3 bases and J by 0 bases, with 2 bases between them. Germline V lookup: CDR1 MNHEY, CDR2 SMNVEV (reference sequence). CDR3 length: 13 amino acids. The CDR3 sequence: CASSFSNTGELFF. CDR3 DNA: TGTGCCAGCAGTTTCTCGAACACCGGGGAGCTGTTTTTT.

V is TRBV19 and J is TRBJ2-1; 7 positions agree with TRBD2. Germline-derived CDR1 and CDR2 are LNHDA and SQIVND (reference sequence). J gave up 4 bases and V 5 bases, and 8 bases lay outside the gene matches. There are 15 residues in the CDR3. CDR3 loop: CASSPGLADYNEQFF. The CDR3 nucleotides are TGTGCCAGTAGTCCCGGGCTAGCGGATTACAATGAGCAGTTCTTC.

This clone was picked up one time. V usage is TRBV11-2 and J usage is TRBJ1-1; 7 bases agree with TRBD1. Germline CDR1 is SGHAT and CDR2 is FQNNGV. The CDR3 has 16 amino acids. J was trimmed by 10 bases and V by 1 base; bases with no gene match: 15. Here the CDR3 DNA reads TGTGCCAGCAGCTTAGTTACAAGGAGACAGGGACTGGGAGCTTTCTTT. It encodes CASSLVTRRQGLGAFF.